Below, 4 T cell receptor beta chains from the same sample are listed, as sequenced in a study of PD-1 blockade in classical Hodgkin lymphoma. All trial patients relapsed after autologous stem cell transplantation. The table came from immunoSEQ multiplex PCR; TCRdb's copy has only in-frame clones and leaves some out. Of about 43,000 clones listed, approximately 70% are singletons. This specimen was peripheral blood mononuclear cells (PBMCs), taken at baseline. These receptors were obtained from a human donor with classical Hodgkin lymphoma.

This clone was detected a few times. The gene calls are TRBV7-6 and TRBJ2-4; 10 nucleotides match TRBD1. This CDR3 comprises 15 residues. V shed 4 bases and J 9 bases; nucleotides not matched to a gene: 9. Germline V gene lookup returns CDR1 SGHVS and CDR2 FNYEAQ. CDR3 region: CASSSRQGAGGIQYF. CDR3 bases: TGTGCCAGCAGCTCACGACAGGGGGCGGGGGGCATTCAGTACTTC.

The CDR3 DNA sequence: TGTGCCACCAGTGTGGGACTAGCGGATTACAATGAGCAGTTCTTC. It is translated as CATSVGLADYNEQFF. This chain uses TRBV15 with TRBJ2-1; 11 bases agree with TRBD2. CDR1 is LNHNV, CDR2 YYDKDF, per germline (reference sequence). The CDR3 length is 15 residues. Trimming removed 6 bases from V and 4 bases from J; junction bases left unmatched: 5.

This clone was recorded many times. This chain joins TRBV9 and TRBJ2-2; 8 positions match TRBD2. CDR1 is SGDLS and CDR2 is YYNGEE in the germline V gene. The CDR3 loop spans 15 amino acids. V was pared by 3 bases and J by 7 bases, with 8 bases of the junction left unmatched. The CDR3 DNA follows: TGTGCCAGCAGCGCCGGGACTAGTGATATCGGGGAGCTGTTTTTT. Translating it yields CASSAGTSDIGELFF.

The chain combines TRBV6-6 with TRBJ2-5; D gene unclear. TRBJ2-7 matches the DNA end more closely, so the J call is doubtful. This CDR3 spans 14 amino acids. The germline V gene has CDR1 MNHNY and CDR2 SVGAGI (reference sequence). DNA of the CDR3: TGTGCCAGCACCCCGCGTAGGGCCTCCTACGAGCAGTACTTC. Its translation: CASTPRRASYEQYF.